The text below deals with one T cell receptor beta chain. V was clipped by 2 bases and J by 5 bases, with 21 bases between them. CDR1 is SGHVS and CDR2 is FNYEAQ in the germline V gene. The CDR3 covers 17 residues. The source of the sample is a study of T cells after yellow fever vaccination. Synthesis of TCR cDNA relied on 5'RACE template switching, which attached a universal primer site and UMIs. TCRdb itself ran the 5' RACE reads through MiXCR, one entry per CDR3 protein. The table includes 450,000 to 550,000 distinct CDR3 sequences, about a fifth detected once. Material: PBMCs, obtained less than 25 days after the first yellow fever vaccination. This clonotype was sampled from a man between 18 and 29 years old who received the YFV17D yellow fever vaccine. The V and J genes are TRBV7-6 and TRBJ2-5; D tentatively fits TRBD1 or TRBD2 (5 bases each). Written as DNA, the CDR3 is TGTGCCAGCAGCTTATCTGAGGGGAGACCAATGATGGAGACCCAGTACTTC. Its translation is CASSLSEGRPMMETQYF. The full variable domain, its missing parts supplied by reference TRBV7-6 and TRBJ2-5, is GAGVSQSPRYKVTKRGQDVALRCDPISGHVSLYWYRQALGQGPEFLTYFNYEAQQDKSGLPNDRFSAERPEGSISTLTIQRTEQRDSAMYRCASSLSEGRPMMETQYFGPGTRLLVL.